This is a list of T cell receptor beta chains from one sample in a study of shared clonotypes between healthy human individuals. Using immunoSEQ multiplex PCR, the repertoire was profiled, and TCRdb retains in-frame clones only, with some absent. The repertoire consists of hundreds of thousands of clones, with approximately 96% occurring once and the leading ten covering roughly 0.12%. Input material: naive CD8+ T cells sorted from blood. These receptors were obtained from a woman aged 25 to 39 in good health. CDR3s leave out the opening cysteine and the closing phenylalanine or tryptophan. The D gene is left open where the match is weak. Clone sizes are given selectively: once, few, many, or a class where the clone is expanded.

TRBJ2-7,NA,NA,TRBV4-1,ASSQESDTYEQY
TRBJ2-7,NA,NA,TRBV28,ASSFPGHSYEQY
TRBJ2-7,NA,NA,TRBV14,ASSHHMLKY
TRBJ1-2,NA,NA,TRBV29-1,SVETEGSPGSYFGYT
TRBJ2-7,TRBD2,NA,TRBV19,ASSISSGSSSYEQY
TRBJ1-1,NA,NA,TRBV9,ASSVLGNQNTEAF
TRBJ2-7,TRBD2,NA,TRBV5-1,ASSAAPGLAYYEQY
TRBJ2-7,TRBD2,NA,TRBV30,AWSVPRLAGVGEQY
TRBJ2-1,NA,NA,TRBV28,ASSWVGSYNEQF
TRBJ2-7,NA,NA,TRBV27,ASSLFGGPYYEQY
TRBJ1-2,NA,NA,TRBV2,ASSEAPTAYGYT
TRBJ2-2,TRBD2,NA,TRBV4-1,ASKGPAGPNTGELF
TRBJ2-1,NA,NA,TRBV19,ASSVDYNEQF
TRBJ2-1,TRBD2,once,TRBV27,ASKPTGGPDNEQF
TRBJ2-7,NA,NA,TRBV5-1,ASSFGTDTRYEQY
TRBJ1-2,NA,NA,TRBV5-5,ASSLWTGDGYT
TRBJ1-1,NA,NA,TRBV2,ASSLNRVDAF
TRBJ1-1,NA,once,TRBV9,ASSPGGSGTEAF
TRBJ1-2,TRBD1,NA,TRBV6-6,ASRFTGVYGYT
TRBJ2-1,NA,once,TRBV5-1,ASSLRENTGTQRDEQF
TRBJ1-4,TRBD1,NA,TRBV18,ASSPTDRATNEKLF
TRBJ1-1,TRBD1,few,TRBV5-4,ASSPDRGRGVEAF
TRBJ2-2,NA,NA,TRBV9,ASSVEGNTGELF
TRBJ2-1,NA,NA,TRBV28,ASSLWGVRNEQF
TRBJ1-4,TRBD1,NA,TRBV7-8,ASNSGTGDLLF
TRBJ2-7,NA,NA,TRBV25-1,ASSEWAHNEQY
TRBJ1-5,NA,NA,TRBV15,ATSASNQPQH
TRBJ2-7,TRBD2,NA,TRBV12-5,ASGLVTREGMSYEQY
TRBJ1-2,NA,NA,TRBV7-9,ASSLKGETYYGYT
TRBJ2-3,NA,NA,TRBV27,ASSLSGDTQY
TRBJ2-7,NA,NA,TRBV7-9,ASSLAPENYEQY
TRBJ2-5,TRBD1,once,TRBV11-2,ASSFTPGQINQETQY
TRBJ1-5,NA,NA,TRBV28,ASNQPGEHQH
TRBJ1-5,NA,NA,TRBV7-2,ASSSPPRRDQPQH
TRBJ2-1,TRBD1,NA,TRBV13,ASSGGQSSYNEQF
TRBJ2-2,NA,NA,TRBV30,AWSVPRPGYGRELF
TRBJ2-2,TRBD2,NA,TRBV7-9,ASSLPWGGMSTGELF
TRBJ1-5,NA,NA,TRBV7-8,ASSLLGRDTKSYSNQPQH
TRBJ2-7,NA,NA,TRBV30,ACDGNSYEQY
TRBJ2-6,NA,NA,TRBV5-6,ASSSISGANVLT
TRBJ2-2,TRBD1,NA,TRBV19,ASSIVGTGGAGELF
TRBJ2-7,NA,NA,TRBV7-9,ASRRDGGDFDEQY